A single sample gave rise to the 29 T cell receptor beta chains below, sequenced in a study of T-cell reconstitution after alpha-beta-depleted transplantation in children. Unique molecular identifiers tagged the TCRbeta library. TCRdb re-analysed the PCR reads in MiXCR, keeping a single row per CDR3 protein. Here the sample spans 250,000 to 400,000 distinct CDR3 sequences, 20% to 30% being singletons. Sequencing used PBMCs, mostly from graft donor cells, obtained 180 days after TCRalphabeta/CD19-depleted stem cell transplant. The receptor set was obtained from a male patient younger than 18 who had a stem cell transplant for acute lymphoblastic leukemia, so the T cells may come from the graft donor.

This chain connects TRBV5-4 to TRBJ2-3; D is ambiguous. The germline gives CDR1 SGHNT, CDR2 YYREEE (reference sequence). This CDR3 has 16 amino acids. V lost 3 bases and J lost 5, with 19 bases in between. The CDR3, as DNA: TGTGCCAGCAGCTCGGAGTGGGTCCCCTTCATAGATACGCAGTATTTT. Translating gives CASSSEWVPFIDTQYF.

This clonotype was observed a handful of times. The chain has TRBV20-1 and TRBJ1-1; D is unclear. The CDR3 contains 14 residues. Germline V gene data show CDR1 as DFQATT and CDR2 as SNEGSKA (reference sequence). The V end lost 0 bases, the J end lost 0 bases, and 8 bases lay between the germline ends. The CDR3 loop reads CSARDIGLNTEAFF. The DNA of the CDR3 is TGCAGTGCTAGAGATATTGGACTGAACACTGAAGCTTTCTTT.

The gene calls are TRBV12-3 or TRBV12-4 and TRBJ2-1, with 13 bases fitting TRBD2. V dropped 3 bases and J dropped 7; count of bases not matched to a gene: 6. The CDR3 has 16 amino acids. CDR3 bases: TGTGCCAGCAGTTTTTGGACTAGCGGGGGAACGAATGAGCAGTTCTTC. This translates into CASSFWTSGGTNEQFF.

A few counts support this clonotype. The J gene is TRBJ2-1, the V gene TRBV7-9; 12 bases agree with TRBD2. CDR1 SEHNR and CDR2 FQNEAQ come from the germline V gene (reference sequence). The length of the CDR3 is 16 residues. Trimming took 2 bases from V and 7 from J; bases not matched to a gene: 6. The DNA for the CDR3 is TGTGCCAGCAGCTTAAGGACTAGCGGGACCCGGAATGAGCAGTTCTTC. It yields the protein CASSLRTSGTRNEQFF. Supplemented by reference TRBV7-9 and TRBJ2-1, the full variable domain reads DTGVSQNPRHKITKRGQNVTFRCDPISEHNRLYWYRQTLGQGPEFLTYFQNEAQLEKSRLLSDRFSAERPKGSFSTLEIQRTEQGDSAMYLCASSLRTSGTRNEQFFGPGTRLTVL.

This clonotype occurred many times. The gene calls are TRBV7-2 and TRBJ2-3; no definite D call. CDR3 length equals 12 residues. CDR1 is SGHTA, CDR2 FQGNSA, per germline. V was trimmed by 2 bases and J by 4 bases, leaving 4 bases between them. The CDR3 DNA sequence: TGTGCCAGCAGCTTACGCCCAGATACGCAGTATTTT. Translation gives CASSLRPDTQYF.

The chain combines TRBV29-1 with TRBJ2-1; D remains unclear. CDR3 length: 10 residues. Trimming removed 7 bases at V and 6 bases at J, with 7 bases between. Germline V gene sequence: CDR1 SQVTM, CDR2 ANQGSEA. The CDR3 sequence is CSALGNEQFF. In DNA, the CDR3 is TGCAGCGCCTTGGGCAATGAGCAGTTCTTC.

The sample holds a few counts of this clonotype. This chain uses TRBV11-3 with TRBJ2-2, with 8 bases aligning to TRBD2. This CDR3 has 17 amino acids. Per germline, CDR1 SGHNT and CDR2 YENEEA. With 1 base clipped from V and 6 bases from J, the junction kept 10 bases outside the gene matches. This chain's CDR3 is CASSLGSGRALAGELFF. CDR3 bases: TGTGCCAGCAGCTTAGGATCCGGGAGGGCCCTCGCCGGGGAGCTGTTTTTT.

This clonotype was recorded once. The V gene is TRBV29-1, the J gene TRBJ1-3; TRBD1 is a possible D gene (6 bases). Germline V gene lookup returns CDR1 SQVTM and CDR2 ANQGSEA. Between the trimmed V and J ends, which lost 6 bases and 2 bases, there was a span of 17 bases. This CDR3 comprises 15 residues. CDR3 protein: CSVASTGLAGNTIYF. CDR3 DNA: TGCAGCGTCGCCTCCACAGGGCTCGCTGGAAACACCATATATTTT. The whole variable domain, filled in from reference TRBV29-1 and TRBJ1-3, reads SAVISQKPSRDICQRGTSLTIQCQVDSQVTMMFWYRQQPGQSLTLIATANQGSEATYESGFVIDKFPISRPNLTFSTLTVSNMSPEDSSIYLCSVASTGLAGNTIYFGEGSWLTVV.

The chain carries TRBV2 and TRBJ2-4, with unresolved D. V lost 2 bases to trimming and J lost 9 bases, with 11 bases between them. CDR1 and CDR2 from the germline V gene are SNHLY and FYNNEI. The CDR3 contains 13 residues. The CDR3 spells CASSENGVGIQYF. As DNA, the CDR3 is TGTGCCAGCAGTGAAAATGGGGTAGGCATTCAGTACTTC. The full variable domain, completed using reference TRBV2 and TRBJ2-4, is EPEVTQTPSHQVTQMGQEVILRCVPISNHLYFYWYRQILGQKVEFLVSFYNNEISEKSEIFDDQFSVERPDGSNFTLKIRSTKLEDSAMYFCASSENGVGIQYFGAGTRLSVL.

V and J are TRBV20-1 and TRBJ1-1; D remains ambiguous. Trimming left V 0 bases short and J 0 bases short, with 11 bases between. This CDR3 has 15 amino acids. Germline V CDR1 and CDR2: DFQATT, SNEGSKA (reference sequence). Here the CDR3 DNA reads TGCAGTGCTAGAGAGGGAAGCTTCTTGAACACTGAAGCTTTCTTT. Its translation is CSAREGSFLNTEAFF.

Remarks on this clonotype: Mismatch with germline at one junction end may stem from a read error. The chain couples TRBV4-2 to TRBJ2-4, with 16 bases matching TRBD2. The CDR3 spans 14 residues. The germline gives CDR1 LGHNA, CDR2 YNFKEQ. The CDR3 region has the DNA TGTGCCAGCAGCCAAGATCCCGGGACTAGCGGGAGGGACTTC. As protein: CASSQDPGTSGRDF.

The chain employs TRBV27 and TRBJ2-7; D is ambiguous. Germline V CDR1 and CDR2: MNHEY, SMNVEV (reference sequence). Trimming cost V 2 bases and J 3 bases, with 8 bases left between them. CDR3 length: 13 amino acids. The CDR3 here is CASSLGPNYEQYF. Written as DNA, the CDR3 is TGTGCCAGCAGTTTAGGTCCGAACTACGAGCAGTACTTC.

This clonotype was seen only a few times. The chain has TRBV5-1 and TRBJ2-1, with 11 bases that match TRBD2. Germline CDR1 is SGHRS and CDR2 is YFSETQ. Trimming removed 0 bases from V and 9 bases from J; junction bases left unmatched: 5. This CDR3 contains 15 residues. CDR3 loop: CASSLASGTSGEQFF. CDR3 bases: TGCGCCAGCAGCTTGGCCTCCGGGACTAGCGGTGAGCAGTTCTTC.

The CDR3 sequence is CASSVEGDGGQRIYGYTF. CDR3 sequence (DNA): TGTGCCAGCAGCGTAGAGGGCGACGGCGGGCAGAGAATTTATGGCTACACCTTC. The rearrangement uses TRBV9 and TRBJ1-2, with D unclear. CDR1 and CDR2 (germline): SGDLS, YYNGEE. Trimming took 0 bases from V and 5 from J, leaving 23 bases between them. This CDR3 spans 18 amino acids.

The chain recombines TRBV6-5 with TRBJ1-3; 11 bases fit TRBD1. Looked up from germline, CDR1 is MNHEY and CDR2 is SVGAGI. The J segment lost 8 bases and the V segment lost 2 bases, leaving 8 bases of the junction unmatched. The CDR3 is 16 residues long. The chain's CDR3 is CASSYRRGQGGHTIYF. The CDR3 nucleotides are TGTGCCAGCAGTTACCGCCGGGGACAGGGGGGACACACCATATATTTT.

Only a few counts were recorded for this clonotype. V usage is TRBV6-5 and J usage is TRBJ2-5; D may be TRBD2 (5 bases). The CDR3 spans 14 residues. Deletions cut 2 bases from V and 0 bases from J, with 7 bases between. CDR1 and CDR2 from the germline V gene are MNHEY and SVGAGI. CDR3 nucleotides: TGTGCCAGCAGTTACCGCGGGTACCAAGAGACCCAGTACTTC. Protein sequence: CASSYRGYQETQYF.

The genes are TRBV5-1 and TRBJ2-5; 7 bases are a match to TRBD1. The V gene end was trimmed by 4 bases and the J gene end by 2 bases; junction bases not matched to a gene: 5. This CDR3 is built from 14 residues. CDR1 is SGHRS, CDR2 YFSETQ, per germline. CDR3 sequence reads: CASSTRQGQETQYF. CDR3 nucleotides: TGCGCCAGCAGCACGAGACAGGGACAAGAGACCCAGTACTTC.

The rearrangement joins TRBV7-9 to TRBJ1-2, with 8 bases fitting TRBD1. In germline, CDR1 is SEHNR, CDR2 FQNEAQ (reference sequence). The CDR3 runs 14 residues. Trimming cost V 8 bases and J 4 bases; bases outside gene matches: 9. DNA of the CDR3: TGTGCCAGCGTCGGACAGGGTGGCCCCTATGGCTACACCTTC. It encodes CASVGQGGPYGYTF.

This chain connects TRBV5-1 to TRBJ2-1; a possible D gene is TRBD2 (6 bases). CDR1 is SGHRS and CDR2 is YFSETQ in the germline V gene. CDR3 size: 16 residues. Trimming stripped 3 bases from V and 0 bases from J, with 13 bases between. The CDR3 is CASSWGLTISYNEQFF. As DNA, the CDR3 is TGCGCCAGCAGCTGGGGACTCACAATCTCCTACAATGAGCAGTTCTTC.

The V gene is TRBV20-1, the J gene TRBJ2-7; 9 bases map to TRBD2. The CDR3 contains 13 residues. Germline V lookup: CDR1 DFQATT, CDR2 SNEGSKA (reference sequence). After removal of 5 bases from V and 0 bases from J, the junction contained 2 bases not matched to a gene. DNA of the CDR3: TGCAGTGCTCCACTAGCGGGCTCCTACGAGCAGTACTTC. Encoded protein: CSAPLAGSYEQYF.

The gene calls are TRBV2 and TRBJ2-7; D unresolved. The CDR3 has 13 amino acids. V lost 1 base and J 4 bases, leaving 8 bases between the germline ends. In germline, CDR1 is SNHLY, CDR2 FYNNEI. CDR3 amino acids: CASSEVPWYEQYF. The CDR3 DNA reads as TGTGCCAGCAGTGAAGTCCCATGGTACGAGCAGTACTTC.

The gene calls are TRBV7-9 and TRBJ2-7, with unresolved D. This CDR3 comprises 13 residues. Trimming took off 3 bases at V and 5 bases at J, with 11 bases between the two ends. The V gene's germline CDR1 is SEHNR and CDR2 FQNEAQ (reference sequence). CDR3: CASSLHLADEQYF. The CDR3 nucleotides read TGTGCCAGCAGCTTGCACCTGGCTGACGAGCAGTACTTC.

This clonotype came up a few times. This chain connects TRBV5-1 to TRBJ2-7; D unresolved. V dropped 4 bases and J dropped 1 base, with 9 bases sitting between them. CDR1 is SGHRS, CDR2 YFSETQ, per germline. CDR3 size: 13 residues. The CDR3, as DNA: TGCGCCAGCAGCCACGACTCGTCCTACGAGCAGTACTTC. This sequence encodes CASSHDSSYEQYF.

This clonotype occurred a few times. The chain joins TRBV5-1 to TRBJ2-1, with 10 bases identical to TRBD2. V shed 0 bases and J 0 bases; nucleotides not matched to a gene: 15. The CDR3 sequence is 21 residues long. CDR1 and CDR2 from the germline V gene are SGHRS and YFSETQ. CDR3 DNA sequence: TGCGCCAGCAGCTTGGCCGATAGCGGGAGGCCGCGGACTGTCTCCTACAATGAGCAGTTCTTC. This gives the protein CASSLADSGRPRTVSYNEQFF.

This clonotype was detected a few times. The V call is TRBV5-1, the J call TRBJ2-1; 10 bases align to TRBD1. Trimming took 4 bases from V and 3 from J; bases not matched to a gene: 4. From germline, CDR1 is SGHRS and CDR2 YFSETQ. The CDR3 has 15 amino acids. CDR3: CASSRGQGVYNEQFF. The CDR3 nucleotides are TGCGCCAGCAGCCGCGGACAGGGGGTCTACAATGAGCAGTTCTTC.

The sample holds a few counts of this clonotype. The V call is TRBV7-6, the J call TRBJ2-1; a possible D gene is TRBD2 (6 bases). This CDR3 contains 16 residues. Germline loops: CDR1 SGHVS, CDR2 FNYEAQ. Trimming cost V 5 bases and J 7 bases, with 21 bases left between them. CDR3 DNA sequence: TGTGCCAGCAGCCCCATTCGGGGGATCCTTATGAATGAGCAGTTCTTC. It translates to CASSPIRGILMNEQFF.

This clonotype appeared many times. The rearrangement uses TRBV12-3 or TRBV12-4 and TRBJ2-7, with D tentatively TRBD1 (6 bases). Trimming stripped 6 bases from V and 4 bases from J, with 22 bases between. This CDR3 contains 16 residues. This CDR3 is CASRPTGSLSPYEQYF. CDR3 nucleotide sequence: TGTGCCAGCAGGCCCACAGGGTCTTTATCCCCTTACGAGCAGTACTTC.

In its sample, this clonotype was seen a few times. This chain uses TRBV4-1 with TRBJ2-1; 12 bases are a match to TRBD2. Germline assignment: CDR1 MGHRA and CDR2 YSYEKL. The CDR3 is made up of 20 amino acids. V was pared by 7 bases and J by 7 bases, with 23 bases of the junction left unmatched. CDR3 nucleotide sequence: TGCGCCAGCAAACTCACAGAGTTCCGAATGACTAGCGGGAGTGAAAATGAGCAGTTCTTC. Its translation: CASKLTEFRMTSGSENEQFF.

The table lists this clonotype with a few counts. The chain employs TRBV4-2 and TRBJ2-1; D not resolved. CDR1 is LGHNA and CDR2 is YNFKEQ in the germline V gene. The ends were cut back, 1 base at V and 4 bases at J, with 8 bases in the middle. CDR3 length equals 14 residues. Written as DNA, the CDR3 is TGTGCCAGCAGCCAAGTAGGTACTTACAATGAGCAGTTCTTC. Amino acids: CASSQVGTYNEQFF.